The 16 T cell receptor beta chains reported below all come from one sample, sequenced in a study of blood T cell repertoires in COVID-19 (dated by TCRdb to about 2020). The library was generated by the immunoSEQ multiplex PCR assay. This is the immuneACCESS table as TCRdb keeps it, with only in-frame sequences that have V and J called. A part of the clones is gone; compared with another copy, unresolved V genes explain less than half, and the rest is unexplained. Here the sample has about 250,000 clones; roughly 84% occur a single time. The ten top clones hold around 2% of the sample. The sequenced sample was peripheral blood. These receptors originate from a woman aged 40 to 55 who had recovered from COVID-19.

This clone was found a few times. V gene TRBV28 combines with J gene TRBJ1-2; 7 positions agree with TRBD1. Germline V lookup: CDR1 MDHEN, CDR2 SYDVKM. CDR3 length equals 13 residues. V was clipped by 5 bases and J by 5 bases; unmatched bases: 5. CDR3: CASSPTGNYGYTF. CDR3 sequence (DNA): TGTGCCAGCAGTCCGACAGGGAATTATGGCTACACCTTC.

CDR3 sequence (DNA): TGCGCCAGCAGCTTTACGGGGGGGAGCTCCTACAATGAGCAGTTCTTC. It codes for CASSFTGGSSYNEQFF. The chain employs TRBV5-1 and TRBJ2-1; TRBD2 matches at 8 bases. The ends lost 2 bases at V and 0 bases at J; junction bases unmatched: 4. CDR3 length equals 16 residues. CDR1 and CDR2 from the germline V gene are SGHRS and YFSETQ.

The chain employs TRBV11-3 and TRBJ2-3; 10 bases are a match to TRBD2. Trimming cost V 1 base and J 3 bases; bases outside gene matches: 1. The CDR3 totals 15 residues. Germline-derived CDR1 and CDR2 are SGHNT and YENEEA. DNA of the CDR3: TGTGCCAGCAGCTTAGCTAGCGGGAGAACAGATACGCAGTATTTT. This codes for CASSLASGRTDTQYF.

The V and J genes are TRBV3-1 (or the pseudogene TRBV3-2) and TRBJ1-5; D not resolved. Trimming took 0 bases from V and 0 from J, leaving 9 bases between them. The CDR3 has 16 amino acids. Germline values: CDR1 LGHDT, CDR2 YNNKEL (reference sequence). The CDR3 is CASSQEGGYSNQPQHF. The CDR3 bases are TGTGCCAGCAGCCAAGAAGGAGGGTATAGCAATCAGCCCCAGCATTTT.

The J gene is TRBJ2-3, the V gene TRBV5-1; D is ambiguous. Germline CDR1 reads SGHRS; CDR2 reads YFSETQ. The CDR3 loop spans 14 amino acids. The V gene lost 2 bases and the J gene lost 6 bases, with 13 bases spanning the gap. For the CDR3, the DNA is TGCGCCAGCAGCTTCGTCCCAGCACAGGATACGCAGTATTTT. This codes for CASSFVPAQDTQYF.

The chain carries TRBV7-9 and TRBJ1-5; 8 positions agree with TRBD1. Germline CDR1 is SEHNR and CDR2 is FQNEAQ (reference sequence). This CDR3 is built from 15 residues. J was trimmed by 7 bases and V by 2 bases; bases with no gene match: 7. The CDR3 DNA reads TGTGCCAGCAGCTTACAGGGGGCGCATTCCCAGCCCCAGCATTTT. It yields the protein CASSLQGAHSQPQHF.

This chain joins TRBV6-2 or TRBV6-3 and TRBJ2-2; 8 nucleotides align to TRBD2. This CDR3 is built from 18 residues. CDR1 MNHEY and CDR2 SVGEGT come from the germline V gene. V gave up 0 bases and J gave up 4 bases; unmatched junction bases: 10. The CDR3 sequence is CASSYSLRPGLGTGELFF. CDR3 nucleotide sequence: TGTGCCAGCAGTTACTCGTTAAGGCCGGGACTAGGCACCGGGGAGCTGTTTTTT.

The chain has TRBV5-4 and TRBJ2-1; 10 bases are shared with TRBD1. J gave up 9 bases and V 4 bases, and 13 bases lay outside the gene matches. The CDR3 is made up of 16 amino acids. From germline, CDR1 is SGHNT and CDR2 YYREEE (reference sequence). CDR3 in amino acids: CASSPRDRGSGTEQFF. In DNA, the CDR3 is TGTGCCAGCAGCCCAAGGGACAGGGGATCCGGGACTGAGCAGTTCTTC. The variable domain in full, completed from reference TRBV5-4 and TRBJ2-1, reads ETGVTQSPTHLIKTRGQQVTLRCSSQSGHNTVSWYQQALGQGPQFIFQYYREEENGRGNFPPRFSGLQFPNYSSELNVNALELDDSALYLCASSPRDRGSGTEQFFGPGTRLTVL.

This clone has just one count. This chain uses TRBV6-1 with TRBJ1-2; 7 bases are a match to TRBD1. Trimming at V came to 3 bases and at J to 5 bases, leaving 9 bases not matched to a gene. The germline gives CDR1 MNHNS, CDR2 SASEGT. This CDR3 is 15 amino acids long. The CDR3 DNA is TGTGCCAGCAGTGATCCCAAGGGGGCGCGGTATGGCTACACCTTC. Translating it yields CASSDPKGARYGYTF.

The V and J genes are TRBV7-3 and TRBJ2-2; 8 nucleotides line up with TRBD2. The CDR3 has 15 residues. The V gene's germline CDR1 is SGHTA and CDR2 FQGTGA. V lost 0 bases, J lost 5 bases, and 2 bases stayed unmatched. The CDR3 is CASSLTTGGTGELFF. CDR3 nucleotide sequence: TGTGCCAGCAGCTTAACCACGGGAGGGACCGGGGAGCTGTTTTTT.

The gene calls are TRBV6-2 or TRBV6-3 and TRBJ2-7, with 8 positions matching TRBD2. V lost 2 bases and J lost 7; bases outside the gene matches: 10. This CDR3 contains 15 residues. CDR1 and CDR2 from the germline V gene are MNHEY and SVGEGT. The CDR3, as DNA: TGTGCCAGCAGTTACCGACTGACGACGGGAGGGGAGCAGTACTTC. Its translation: CASSYRLTTGGEQYF.

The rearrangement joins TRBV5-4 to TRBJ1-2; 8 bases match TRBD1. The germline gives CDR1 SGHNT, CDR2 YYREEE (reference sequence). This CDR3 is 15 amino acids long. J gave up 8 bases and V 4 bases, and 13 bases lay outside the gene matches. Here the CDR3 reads CASSGRGRLTGGYTF. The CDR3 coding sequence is TGTGCCAGCAGCGGCAGGGGGCGCCTAACGGGAGGCTACACCTTC.

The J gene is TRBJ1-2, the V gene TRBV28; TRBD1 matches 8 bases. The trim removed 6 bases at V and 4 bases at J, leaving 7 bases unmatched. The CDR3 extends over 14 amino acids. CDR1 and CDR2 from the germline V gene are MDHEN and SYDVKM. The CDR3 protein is CASSFMGQVYGYTF. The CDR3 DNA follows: TGTGCCAGCAGCTTCATGGGACAGGTCTATGGCTACACCTTC.

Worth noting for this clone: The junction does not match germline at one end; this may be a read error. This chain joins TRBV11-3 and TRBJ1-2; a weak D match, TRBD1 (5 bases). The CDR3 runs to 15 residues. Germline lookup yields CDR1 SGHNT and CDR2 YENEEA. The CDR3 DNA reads TGTGCCAGCAGCCTAGACAGACTAGCTAACTATGGCTACACCTTC. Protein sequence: CASSLDRLANYGYTF.

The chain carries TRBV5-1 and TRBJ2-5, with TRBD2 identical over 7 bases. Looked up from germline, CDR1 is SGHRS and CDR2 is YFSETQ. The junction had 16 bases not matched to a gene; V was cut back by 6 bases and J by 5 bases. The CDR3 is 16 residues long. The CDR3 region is CASTMGWSSGRETQYF. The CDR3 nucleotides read TGCGCCAGCACAATGGGATGGTCTAGCGGTCGGGAGACCCAGTACTTC.

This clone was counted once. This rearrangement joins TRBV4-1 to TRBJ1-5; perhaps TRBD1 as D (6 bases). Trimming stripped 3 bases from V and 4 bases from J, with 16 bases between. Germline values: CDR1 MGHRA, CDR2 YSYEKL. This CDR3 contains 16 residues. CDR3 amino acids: CASSQGGDRRNQPQHF. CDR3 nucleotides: TGCGCCAGCAGCCAGGGTGGTGACAGGAGGAATCAGCCCCAGCATTTT.